Listed below are T cell receptor beta chains from one sample, sequenced in a study of cytomegalovirus exposure and HLA in healthy donors. TCRdb's copy holds only in-frame clones and misses some; the assay was immunoSEQ multiplex PCR. The repertoire holds about 150,000 clones, with about 80% as singletons. The source material was PBMCs. All receptors derive from a woman in her thirties or forties in good health and CMV-seronegative. Each CDR3 is given with its conserved first and last residue. D genes are given only for firm matches. For some rows the clone size is stated as once, few or many, or as a class when expanded; others skip it.

J gene,clone size,D gene,V gene,CDR3 protein
TRBJ2-3,NA,NA,TRBV5-1,CASSLLAGTDTQYF
TRBJ2-1,NA,NA,TRBV4-1,CASSQPRGPVGNEQFF
TRBJ2-3,NA,NA,TRBV7-9,CASSFRDNRDTQYF
TRBJ1-2,NA,TRBD1,TRBV7-9,CATPRDRGRLNYGYTF
TRBJ1-3,NA,NA,TRBV7-2,CASSLRTRNTIYF
TRBJ2-7,NA,NA,TRBV28,CASSLPGTYEQYF
TRBJ2-3,NA,NA,TRBV6-5,CASSYVSTDTQYF
TRBJ1-1,NA,TRBD1,TRBV7-3,CASSSTGTTEAFF
TRBJ2-5,NA,NA,TRBV28,CASSKSTIEETQYF
TRBJ1-2,NA,NA,TRBV28,CASRNRVYGYTF
TRBJ2-3,NA,TRBD2,TRBV6-5,CASRDLGGDADTQYF
TRBJ2-7,once,NA,TRBV10-3,CAISALAAVNSYEQYF
TRBJ2-4,NA,NA,TRBV14,CASSHPTGSLAKNSQYF
TRBJ2-6,NA,NA,TRBV19,CASSETRGPSGANVLTF
TRBJ1-2,NA,NA,TRBV7-2,CASSLDLRTVNYGYTF
TRBJ2-1,once,NA,TRBV7-9,CASSLAGGRNEQFF
TRBJ2-1,NA,NA,TRBV7-9,CASSTGRQSSSYNEQFF
TRBJ1-3,NA,NA,TRBV7-3,CASSLPLIGGGKENSGNTIYF
TRBJ2-1,few,TRBD2,TRBV11-3,CASSLGASGRDNEQFF
TRBJ1-5,NA,TRBD1,TRBV7-9,CSSSPTGGSNQPQHF
TRBJ1-1,NA,TRBD1,TRBV6-5,CASTAGQANTEAFF
TRBJ2-7,NA,TRBD1,TRBV19,CASSMGRWGQGVGEQYF
TRBJ1-2,NA,TRBD1,TRBV2,CASRGDRGPGGYTF
TRBJ1-2,NA,TRBD1,TRBV27,CASRRYRDSGYGYTF
TRBJ2-1,NA,TRBD2,TRBV28,CASSSASGMGEQFF
TRBJ2-1,NA,TRBD2,TRBV27,CASSFGVGGPYNEQFF
TRBJ1-5,NA,TRBD1,TRBV7-2,CASSSGDRRGQPQHF
TRBJ2-1,NA,NA,TRBV7-3,CASSSMGSSYNEQFF
TRBJ2-3,NA,TRBD2,TRBV9,CASSVDPSGTTDTQYF
TRBJ2-2,NA,NA,TRBV2,CASSGLRLFF
TRBJ2-5,NA,TRBD2,TRBV30,CAWVGPSGAGETQYF
TRBJ1-3,once,NA,TRBV15,CATSRTGFSGNTIYF
TRBJ2-3,NA,NA,TRBV6-6,CASTPPGGGGTDTQYF
TRBJ2-3,NA,NA,TRBV27,CASSGSIMRTDTQYF
TRBJ2-6,NA,TRBD1,TRBV18,CASSRLQGAGGANVLTF
TRBJ1-5,NA,NA,TRBV7-2,CASSLDRAGGQPQHF
TRBJ2-7,few,NA,TRBV14,CASSQDLSPGYSYEQYF
TRBJ2-4,NA,NA,TRBV27,CASSLTGWGVLREKNIQYF
TRBJ2-2,NA,TRBD2,TRBV4-2,CASSHDSAGGPLTGELFF
NA,NA,TRBD1,TRBV28,CATTIGTGPVEQYF
TRBJ2-3,NA,TRBD2,TRBV7-2,CASSLLGGGVNLDTQYF
TRBJ1-1,NA,TRBD1,TRBV7-9,CASSPAWDRSSSEAFF